A single sample is the source of the 8 T cell receptor beta chains below, sequenced in a study of T-cell memory formation after mild COVID-19. TCRdb reanalysed the 5' RACE reads using MiXCR and keeps one entry per CDR3 protein. This repertoire shows about 340,000 distinct CDR3 sequences, around 20% found once; its top ten account for 21%. What was sequenced was PBMCs or a T cell subset sorted from them (not recorded which). These receptors were taken from a man aged 18 to 30 who had mild COVID-19 (a few samples of this study predate the infection). Cell type and time point are not known.

J is TRBJ1-1 and V is TRBV29-1, with no clear D. The ends were cut back, 2 bases at V and 5 bases at J, with 12 bases in the middle. The germline gives CDR1 SQVTM, CDR2 ANQGSEA. This CDR3 is 13 amino acids long. The CDR3 DNA reads TGCAGCGTTGAACGCAGCCAAAGGACTGAAGCTTTCTTT. As protein: CSVERSQRTEAFF.

This chain joins TRBV7-6 and TRBJ2-5; TRBD1 matches at 8 bases. The CDR3 has 15 amino acids. Germline V lookup: CDR1 SGHVS, CDR2 FNYEAQ. After removal of 8 bases from V and 1 base from J, the junction contained 9 bases not matched to a gene. The CDR3 loop reads CASGSGDRPQETQYF. In DNA form, the CDR3 reads TGTGCCAGCGGCTCGGGGGACAGGCCCCAAGAGACCCAGTACTTC.

This rearrangement joins TRBV12-3 or TRBV12-4 to TRBJ1-1; no definite D call. V was clipped by 5 bases and J by 4 bases, with 11 bases between them. The CDR3 sequence is 13 residues long. CDR3 in DNA: TGTGCCAGCAGTGTTATTCTTGTCACTGAAGCTTTCTTT. Amino acid sequence: CASSVILVTEAFF.

The chain is built from TRBV7-8 and TRBJ1-2; possibly TRBD1 for D (6 bases). CDR3 length: 15 residues. Trimming stripped 5 bases from V and 4 bases from J, with 17 bases between. Germline V gene data show CDR1 as SGHVS and CDR2 as FQNEAQ. The CDR3: CASSPHQGTTYGYTF. The CDR3 nucleotides are TGTGCCAGCAGCCCCCATCAGGGGACAACCTATGGCTACACCTTC.

The V gene is TRBV7-6, the J gene TRBJ2-1, with 11 bases matching TRBD2. The CDR3 is 13 residues long. Per germline, CDR1 SGHVS and CDR2 FNYEAQ. The CDR3 protein is CASSGGDYNEQFF. In DNA, the CDR3 is TGTGCTAGTAGCGGGGGGGACTACAATGAGCAGTTCTTC.

This clonotype is a singleton in its sample. V gene TRBV5-5 combines with J gene TRBJ2-3; perhaps TRBD1 as D (6 bases). V lost 2 bases, J lost 6 bases, and 16 bases lay in between. Per the germline V gene, CDR1 is SGHKS and CDR2 is YYEKEE (reference sequence). This CDR3 is built from 15 residues. The CDR3 loop is CASSLRSGVLDTQYF. CDR3 coding DNA: TGTGCCAGCAGCTTACGGTCAGGGGTGTTGGATACGCAGTATTTT.

V usage is TRBV5-8 and J usage is TRBJ1-2; D call uncertain. The CDR3 spans 14 residues. Germline V gene lookup returns CDR1 SGHTS and CDR2 YDEGEE. V was cut by 5 bases and J by 1 base, with 12 bases left in between. CDR3 sequence (DNA): TGTGCCAGCAGGCGGGCCTGGGGTAACTATGGCTACACCTTC. This sequence encodes CASRRAWGNYGYTF.

This chain uses TRBV20-1 with TRBJ2-1; TRBD1 matches 8 bases. The junction had 11 bases not matched to a gene; V was cut back by 3 bases and J by 4 bases. This CDR3 spans 16 amino acids. Per the germline V gene, CDR1 is DFQATT and CDR2 is SNEGSKA (reference sequence). The CDR3 reads CSASGTGSGTYNEQFF. Written as DNA, the CDR3 is TGCAGTGCTAGCGGGACAGGAAGTGGGACGTACAATGAGCAGTTCTTC.